The source of this T cell receptor beta chain is a study of shared clonotypes between healthy human individuals. This CDR3 region has 17 residues. Germline CDR1 MDHEN, CDR2 SYDVKM. Data came from immunoSEQ multiplex PCR; TCRdb stores just in-frame clones and leaves some out. The sample shows 2 million to 3 million clones, 93% of them seen only once. This clone was recorded once. Its ends do not fully match the called genes, so a read error is possible. This receptor was taken from a man younger than 35 in good health. Some clones in this sample may be carry-over from other donors' samples. This chain joins TRBV28 and TRBJ2-2; D is uncertain. The sequenced sample consisted of naive CD4+ T cells from PBMCs. As for subset: CD45RA+ positively selected. In DNA form, the CDR3 reads TGTGCCAGCAGTTTTCGTACTTCCCTTGGGTCCACCAGGGAGCTGTTTTTT. It specifies CASSFRTSLGSTRELFF.